This T cell receptor beta chain was captured in a study of blood T cells in healthy people across ages. This clonotype has only a few counts. Antigen unknown. The authors ran a second PCR of roughly 7 to 11 cycles using a sample-barcoded 5' primer and a J-beta primer mix. TCRdb independently ran MiXCR on the 5' RACE reads; one entry per CDR3 protein. The sample consists of 550,000 to 700,000 distinct CDR3 sequences, 27% of them appearing once. Staff drew around 10 milliliters of peripheral blood from each donor. Per sample, no less than 5 micrograms of total RNA were extracted. General observations from the study: Naive T cell percentage and TCR beta diversity correlated strongly. TCR beta diversity per million T cells fell roughly linearly with age.

Sequenced input: blood. This receptor was identified in a woman aged 70 to 79 in good health.

The DNA of the CDR3 is TGCAGTGCTAACATTTACAGGGAGGGAAAACTGTTTTTT. Translating it yields CSANIYREGKLFF. The chain joins TRBV20-1 to TRBJ1-4, with D perhaps matching TRBD1 (6 bases). In germline, CDR1 is DFQATT, CDR2 SNEGSKA (reference sequence). The CDR3 loop spans 13 amino acids. V lost 4 bases and J 10 bases, leaving 16 bases between the germline ends.